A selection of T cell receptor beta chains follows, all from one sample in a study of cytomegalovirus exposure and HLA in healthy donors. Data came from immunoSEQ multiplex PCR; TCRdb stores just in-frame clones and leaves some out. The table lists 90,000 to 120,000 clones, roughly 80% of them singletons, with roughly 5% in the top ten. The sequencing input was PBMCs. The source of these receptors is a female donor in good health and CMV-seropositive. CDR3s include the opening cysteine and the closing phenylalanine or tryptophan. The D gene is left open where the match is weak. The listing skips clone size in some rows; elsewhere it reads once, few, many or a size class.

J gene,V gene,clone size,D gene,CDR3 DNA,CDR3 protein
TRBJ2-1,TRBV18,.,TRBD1,TGTGCCAGCTCAGTTCAGGGACAGGGGGCCTATGAGCAGTTCTTC,CASSVQGQGAYEQFF
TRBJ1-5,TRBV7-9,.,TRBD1,TGTGCCAGCAGCTCCTCCGACAGGGAGAATCAGCCCCAGCATTTT,CASSSSDRENQPQHF
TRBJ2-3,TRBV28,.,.,TGTGCCAGCAGTTTTGGCCGCCGTACAGATACGCAGTATTTT,CASSFGRRTDTQYF
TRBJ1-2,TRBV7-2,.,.,TGTGCCAGCAGCTCCGTAGACAGAATTTATGGCTACACCTTC,CASSSVDRIYGYTF
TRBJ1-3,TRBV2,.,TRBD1,TGTGCCAGCAGTACAGGGGGCTCGGGAAACACCATATATTTT,CASSTGGSGNTIYF
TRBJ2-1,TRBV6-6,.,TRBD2,TGTGCCTGCCGTCGTAGCGGGGGGGCCTACAATGAGCAGTTCTTC,CACRRSGGAYNEQFF
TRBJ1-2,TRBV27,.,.,TGTGCCAGCAGTCGGAACAGTAACTATGGCTACACCTTC,CASSRNSNYGYTF
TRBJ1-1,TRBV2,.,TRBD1,TGTGCCAGCAATTTACAGGGGGCCGTGAACACTGAAGCTTTCTTT,CASNLQGAVNTEAFF
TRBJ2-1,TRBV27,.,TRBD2,TGTGCCAGCAGTTTTTATGGGCTAGCGGGAGGGGTTGAGCAGTTCTTC,CASSFYGLAGGVEQFF
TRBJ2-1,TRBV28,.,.,TGTGCGGGGGGGGCCTCCTACAATGAGCAGTTCTTC,CAGGASYNEQFF
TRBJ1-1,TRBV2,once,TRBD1,TGTGCCAGCAGTCTAGGGGGCCCGAACACTGAAGCTTTCTTT,CASSLGGPNTEAFF
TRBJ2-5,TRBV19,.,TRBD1,TGTGCCAGTAGTCCAGGACAGGGGGCCTCGGAGACCCAGTACTTC,CASSPGQGASETQYF
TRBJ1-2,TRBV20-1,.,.,TGCAGTGCTAGAGAGGGGCTCAGCTACACCTTC,CSAREGLSYTF
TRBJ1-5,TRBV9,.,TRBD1,TGTGCCAGCAGCGTAGGACAGGGGGCAAATCAGCCCCAGCATTTT,CASSVGQGANQPQHF
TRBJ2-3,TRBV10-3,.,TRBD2,TGTGCCATCAGTGAAATCGGCGGGGGAAGCACAGATACGCAGTATTTT,CAISEIGGGSTDTQYF
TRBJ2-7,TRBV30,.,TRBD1,TGTGCCTGGCTCGGACAGGGTCTGCGCGAGCAGTACTTC,CAWLGQGLREQYF
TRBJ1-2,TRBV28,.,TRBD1,TGTGCCAGCAGTCTACGACAGGGGGTTGGTGGCTACACCTTC,CASSLRQGVGGYTF
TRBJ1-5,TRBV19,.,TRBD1,TGTGCCAGTAGCACGCTGGGGACAGGGATTCAGCCCCAGCATTTT,CASSTLGTGIQPQHF
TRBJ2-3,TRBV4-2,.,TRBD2,TGTGCCAGCAGCCAAGATCTGTGGGGGGGGAACGCAGATACGCAGTATTTT,CASSQDLWGGNADTQYF
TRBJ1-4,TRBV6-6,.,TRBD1,TGTGCCAGCAGGCCGGGACAGGGGGCAACTAATGAAAAACTGTTTTTT,CASRPGQGATNEKLFF